This T cell receptor (beta chain) emerged from a study of response to subunit inactivated influenza vaccine. The study's findings and limits: Seasonal influenza vaccination, on each occasion, was suggested by the authors to recruit few new T cells.

This clonotype was picked up a small number of times. Its specificity is unknown. The CDR3 sequence is 15 residues long. The J segment lost 3 bases and the V segment lost 3 bases, leaving 5 bases of the junction unmatched. Germline CDR1 reads DFQATT; CDR2 reads SNEGSKA (reference sequence). One entry per CDR3 protein results from TCRdb running MiXCR on the RT-PCR reads. The data show about 780,000 distinct CDR3 sequences, around 20% seen once. This TCR was sampled from a man aged 45-60 years who received an inactivated influenza vaccine. Sequences were derived from PBMCs from blood, sampled 5 days after vaccination. The chain combines TRBV20-1 with TRBJ2-2; 9 bases align to TRBD2. The chain's CDR3 is CSARLAGRDTGELFF. The CDR3 region has the DNA TGCAGTGCTAGGCTAGCGGGGAGGGACACCGGGGAGCTGTTTTTT.